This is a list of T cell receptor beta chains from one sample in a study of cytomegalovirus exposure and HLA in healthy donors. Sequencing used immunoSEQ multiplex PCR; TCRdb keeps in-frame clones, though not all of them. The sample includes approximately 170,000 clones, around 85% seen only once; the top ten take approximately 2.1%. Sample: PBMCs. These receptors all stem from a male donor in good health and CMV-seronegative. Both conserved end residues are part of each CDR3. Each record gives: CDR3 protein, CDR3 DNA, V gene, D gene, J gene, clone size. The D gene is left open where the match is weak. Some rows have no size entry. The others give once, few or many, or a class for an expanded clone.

cdr3_aa: CASRGAEDYEQYF
cdr3_nt: TGCGCCAGCCGGGGGGCCGAGGACTACGAGCAGTACTTC
v_call: TRBV10-2
d_call: .
j_call: TRBJ2-7
clone_size: .

cdr3_aa: CASSLGQILYQETQYF
cdr3_nt: TGTGCCAGCAGCTTAGGGCAGATATTGTACCAAGAGACCCAGTACTTC
v_call: TRBV11-2
d_call: .
j_call: TRBJ2-5
clone_size: .

cdr3_aa: CASSPDRKTDEAFF
cdr3_nt: TGTGCCAGCAGTCCAGACAGGAAAACAGATGAAGCTTTCTTT
v_call: TRBV27
d_call: .
j_call: TRBJ1-1
clone_size: .

cdr3_aa: CATSRDNGAGQYF
cdr3_nt: TGTGCCACCAGCAGAGATAACGGAGCGGGGCAGTACTTC
v_call: TRBV15
d_call: .
j_call: TRBJ2-7
clone_size: .

cdr3_aa: CASSPVDWDSPLHF
cdr3_nt: TGTGCCAGCTCGCCGGTCGACTGGGATTCACCCCTCCACTTT
v_call: TRBV18
d_call: .
j_call: TRBJ1-6
clone_size: .

cdr3_aa: CASSFTGDSYEQYF
cdr3_nt: TGTGCCAGCAGCTTTACAGGAGATTCCTACGAGCAGTACTTC
v_call: TRBV7-2
d_call: .
j_call: TRBJ2-7
clone_size: .

cdr3_aa: CASSPGQGERGYTF
cdr3_nt: TGTGCCAGCAGCCCGGGACAGGGAGAGCGTGGCTACACCTTC
v_call: TRBV5-6
d_call: TRBD1
j_call: TRBJ1-2
clone_size: few

cdr3_aa: CASSFGLGQNTEAFF
cdr3_nt: TGTGCCAGCAGCTTTGGCCTGGGGCAGAACACTGAAGCTTTCTTT
v_call: TRBV5-4
d_call: .
j_call: TRBJ1-1
clone_size: .

cdr3_aa: CASSSQGNQPQHF
cdr3_nt: TGTGCCAGCAGTTCACAGGGAAATCAGCCCCAGCATTTT
v_call: TRBV2
d_call: .
j_call: TRBJ1-5
clone_size: .

cdr3_aa: CASSLAIGQGDRTFF
cdr3_nt: TGCGCCAGCAGCTTGGCCATAGGACAGGGGGACCGGACTTTCTTT
v_call: TRBV5-1
d_call: TRBD1
j_call: TRBJ1-1
clone_size: .

cdr3_aa: CASSYSPTGFYGYTF
cdr3_nt: TGTGCCAGCAGTTACTCTCCGACAGGGTTCTATGGCTACACCTTC
v_call: TRBV6-5
d_call: TRBD1
j_call: TRBJ1-2
clone_size: .

cdr3_aa: CASSLGGTTNEKLFF
cdr3_nt: TGCGCCAGCAGCTTGGGGGGCACCACTAATGAAAAACTGTTTTTT
v_call: TRBV5-1
d_call: .
j_call: TRBJ1-4
clone_size: .

cdr3_aa: CASSGGLAGYEQFF
cdr3_nt: TGTGCCAGCAGCGGCGGACTAGCCGGCTATGAGCAGTTCTTC
v_call: TRBV5-4
d_call: TRBD2
j_call: TRBJ2-1
clone_size: .

cdr3_aa: CATSREFGDTLSYEQYF
cdr3_nt: TGTGCCACCAGCAGAGAATTCGGGGACACTCTCTCCTACGAGCAGTACTTC
v_call: TRBV15
d_call: .
j_call: TRBJ2-7
clone_size: .

cdr3_aa: CASSRDKGYEQYF
cdr3_nt: TGCGCCAGCAGCCGGGACAAAGGCTACGAGCAGTACTTC
v_call: TRBV4-3
d_call: .
j_call: TRBJ2-7
clone_size: .

cdr3_aa: CASRASRTGNTIYF
cdr3_nt: TGTGCCAGCAGGGCATCTCGAACTGGAAACACCATATATTTT
v_call: TRBV6-5
d_call: .
j_call: TRBJ1-3
clone_size: many

cdr3_aa: CARSPTLRDRGTMYSNQPQHF
cdr3_nt: TGTGCCAGAAGCCCCACCCTCCGGGACAGGGGAACCATGTATAGCAATCAGCCCCAGCATTTT
v_call: TRBV7-5
d_call: .
j_call: TRBJ1-5
clone_size: .

cdr3_aa: CASSYSKRTTNEKLFF
cdr3_nt: TGTGCCAGCAGTTACTCGAAGAGGACAACTAATGAAAAACTGTTTTTT
v_call: TRBV6-5
d_call: .
j_call: TRBJ1-4
clone_size: .

cdr3_aa: CASSPQNTDTQYF
cdr3_nt: TGTGCCAGCAGCCCCCAGAACACAGATACGCAGTATTTT
v_call: TRBV5-4
d_call: .
j_call: TRBJ2-3
clone_size: .

cdr3_aa: CASSLLDRPYEQYF
cdr3_nt: TGTGCCAGCAGCTTACTCGACAGGCCCTACGAGCAGTACTTC
v_call: TRBV5-6
d_call: .
j_call: TRBJ2-7
clone_size: .

cdr3_aa: CASSPRGHNEQFF
cdr3_nt: TGTGCCAGCAGCCCCAGGGGGCATAATGAGCAGTTCTTC
v_call: TRBV7-9
d_call: TRBD1
j_call: TRBJ2-1
clone_size: .

cdr3_aa: CASSLWDKNYEQYF
cdr3_nt: TGCGCCAGCAGCTTATGGGACAAGAACTACGAGCAGTACTTC
v_call: TRBV5-1
d_call: .
j_call: TRBJ2-7
clone_size: .

cdr3_aa: CASSSVSGASGYGYTF
cdr3_nt: TGTGCCAGCAGCTCCGTTTCAGGGGCGTCTGGCTATGGCTACACCTTC
v_call: TRBV11-2
d_call: .
j_call: TRBJ1-2
clone_size: once

cdr3_aa: CASSSLGQQTTYEQYF
cdr3_nt: TGTGCCAGCAGTAGTTTAGGACAGCAAACCACCTACGAGCAGTACTTC
v_call: TRBV27
d_call: .
j_call: TRBJ2-7
clone_size: .

cdr3_aa: CASSVGPSGGATREQYF
cdr3_nt: TGTGCCAGCAGCGTAGGACCGTCGGGGGGGGCAACCCGCGAGCAGTACTTC
v_call: TRBV9
d_call: TRBD2
j_call: TRBJ2-7
clone_size: .

cdr3_aa: CASNYRQGYEQYF
cdr3_nt: TGTGCCAGTAACTACCGGCAGGGCTACGAGCAGTACTTC
v_call: TRBV19
d_call: .
j_call: TRBJ2-7
clone_size: .

cdr3_aa: CAVHTDKSTEAFF
cdr3_nt: TGTGCCGTCCACACAGACAAATCCACTGAAGCTTTCTTT
v_call: TRBV10-3
d_call: .
j_call: TRBJ1-1
clone_size: once

cdr3_aa: CASSLWGGRTDTQYF
cdr3_nt: TGTGCCAGCAGCTTGTGGGGGGGTCGCACAGATACGCAGTATTTT
v_call: TRBV5-6
d_call: TRBD2
j_call: TRBJ2-3
clone_size: .

cdr3_aa: CASSPPGILAKNIQYF
cdr3_nt: TGTGCCAGCTCACCCCCGGGGATATTAGCCAAAAACATTCAGTACTTC
v_call: TRBV18
d_call: .
j_call: TRBJ2-4
clone_size: .

cdr3_aa: CASSFDRPSSYNSPLHF
cdr3_nt: TGTGCCAGCAGTTTCGACAGGCCTAGCTCCTATAATTCCCCCCTCCACTTT
v_call: TRBV27
d_call: .
j_call: TRBJ1-6
clone_size: .

cdr3_aa: CSVEPGDAGYTF
cdr3_nt: TGCAGCGTTGAGCCAGGGGACGCTGGCTACACCTTC
v_call: TRBV29-1
d_call: .
j_call: TRBJ1-2
clone_size: few

cdr3_aa: CASSPTGSSYNEQFF
cdr3_nt: TGTGCCAGCAGCCCAACAGGGAGCTCCTACAATGAGCAGTTCTTC
v_call: TRBV11-3
d_call: .
j_call: TRBJ2-1
clone_size: .

cdr3_aa: CASSEVASGGFYGYTF
cdr3_nt: TGTGCCAGCAGTGAAGTTGCGTCAGGGGGCTTCTATGGCTACACCTTC
v_call: TRBV2
d_call: TRBD1
j_call: TRBJ1-2
clone_size: .

cdr3_aa: CASSARVGSPLHF
cdr3_nt: TGTGCCAGCAGTGCCAGGGTGGGTTCACCCCTCCACTTT
v_call: TRBV25-1
d_call: .
j_call: TRBJ1-6
clone_size: .

cdr3_aa: CASSLGQGREKLFF
cdr3_nt: TGTGCCAGCAGCTTAGGACAGGGCCGCGAAAAACTGTTTTTT
v_call: TRBV7-6
d_call: TRBD1
j_call: TRBJ1-4
clone_size: .

cdr3_aa: CASSPGQGNEKLFF
cdr3_nt: TGCGCCAGCAGCCCGGGACAGGGCAATGAAAAACTGTTTTTT
v_call: TRBV5-1
d_call: TRBD1
j_call: TRBJ1-4
clone_size: .

cdr3_aa: CAINRGTNYGYTF
cdr3_nt: TGTGCCATCAACAGGGGAACTAACTATGGCTACACCTTC
v_call: TRBV10-3
d_call: TRBD1
j_call: TRBJ1-2
clone_size: .

cdr3_aa: CASSQGQWTGELFF
cdr3_nt: TGTGCCAGCAGTCAGGGACAGTGGACCGGGGAGCTGTTTTTT
v_call: TRBV6-5
d_call: TRBD1
j_call: TRBJ2-2
clone_size: .

cdr3_aa: CASSPPAGGSDTQYF
cdr3_nt: TGTGCCAGCAGTCCCCCGGCGGGGGGATCAGATACGCAGTATTTT
v_call: TRBV27
d_call: TRBD2
j_call: TRBJ2-3
clone_size: .

cdr3_aa: CASSYSTGTEAFF
cdr3_nt: TGTGCCAGCAGTTACTCTACGGGCACTGAAGCTTTCTTT
v_call: TRBV6-5
d_call: .
j_call: TRBJ1-1
clone_size: .

cdr3_aa: CASSYAGFGQPQHF
cdr3_nt: TGTGCCAGCAGTTACGCAGGGTTCGGTCAGCCCCAGCATTTT
v_call: TRBV6-5
d_call: .
j_call: TRBJ1-5
clone_size: .